This record covers a single TCR beta chain. It lacks a known antigen. Base qualities are not recorded, but no much larger clone differs from it by a single base. To estimate absolute template abundance from read counts, synthetic TCR analog templates were spiked into each PCR. Using the immunoSEQ assay, TCRbeta CDR3 regions were amplified from genomic DNA with bias-controlled V and J gene primers. Rearranged TCRbeta segments were sequenced at approximately 20X coverage. Turning to the authors' computational methods: Sequencing errors were corrected by clustering, and CDR3s were annotated against IMGT so that V, D and J genes could be assigned. Out-of-frame and stop-codon sequences were excluded, and only productive TCRbeta rearrangements were used in downstream analyses. To compute clonality, Shannon entropy was normalized by the log of the number of unique productive sequences and then subtracted from one. Clones differing between time points or between blood and tumor were identified using Fisher's exact test with Benjamini-Hochberg correction, with an adjusted p below 0.01 applied as the threshold. The immuneACCESS repertoire file appears here via TCRdb, limited to in-frame rearrangements. These files lack a portion of the clones; in checked studies, under half of the deficit traces to unresolved V genes, and the cause of the others is not known. V and J calls and clone size are given by that table; D and trimming were obtained from the DNA. Present in this sample are around 63,000 clones, 75% to 90% of which were seen just once. 1.6% of the sample belongs to the ten largest clones.

Reading the label with the study, this specimen's time point is: pretreatment peripheral blood. A cohort of 25 to 30 patients with locally advanced or metastatic urothelial carcinoma, treated at Memorial Sloan Kettering on a trial protocol, was included. Peripheral blood mononuclear cells were collected pretreatment and during treatment, with between 1 and 8 total time points obtained per patient. The Qiagen DNeasy Blood extraction kit was used to purify genomic DNA from total PBMCs and tumor samples. PBMCs were collected pretreatment and during treatment and were isolated and stored as previously described. This sample was included in a study of PD-L1 blockade in urothelial cancer (dated by TCRdb to 2017 to 2019). Regarding the complete study: Every patient began therapy at some point between 2013 and 2015 and was given atezolizumab 1,200 mg intravenously every 3 weeks. About 90% of the 29 patients were males with bladder-origin urothelial cancer, and about 65% of the roughly 30 reported a prior smoking history. An ECOG performance status of 0 or 1 was recorded for the patients, and 0 to 3 prior chemotherapy regimens had been received by the patients. Blood samples were analyzed at 3 weeks after treatment start (second dose) and at 6 weeks after treatment start. Blood samples yielded a median of roughly 140,000 T cells and more than 80,000 unique TCRs, with median clonality around 0.084. An exploratory multi-omic analysis was conducted of the somatic, immune and clinical correlates of response to PD-L1 blockade with atezolizumab in urothelial cancer. Pretreatment tumor samples and matched peripheral blood, collected serially before and after atezolizumab treatment, underwent TCR sequencing. Durable clinical benefit meant progression-free survival longer than 6 months, and TCR features were also tested against progression-free and overall survival. Whole exome sequencing and RNA sequencing of pretreatment tumors were performed alongside TCR sequencing in the same patients. Durable clinical benefit was achieved by nine patients and was not achieved by 20 patients. Pretreatment blood TCR-seq was available for 30 or so patients, at least one posttreatment blood collection was obtained for around 24 patients, and tumor TCR-seq was available for around 24 patients.

What the study reported, not specific to this receptor: Greater expansion of tumor-associated TCR clones in peripheral blood 3 weeks after the start of treatment was observed in patients with durable benefit (n of about 20, p = 0.022). Because the sample size was small (n of about 30) and many exploratory analyses were performed, the results are intended to be hypothesis-generating. A pretreatment peripheral blood TCR clonality below the median was linked to improved progression-free and overall survival.

V and J are trimmed by 7 bases and 4 bases, and the gene matches miss 13 bases of the junction. From cysteine to phenylalanine, the CDR3 is 15 amino acids long. The kept DNA is CDR3 alone, 45 bases in frame from the first base. From the germline V gene (reference sequence), CDR1 is GTSNPN and CDR2 is SVGIG. The clonotype originates from a man between 65 and 85 years old with urothelial cancer. The sequences come from PBMCs, collected around atezolizumab (anti-PD-L1) treatment. The chain links TRBV30 with TRBJ1-5; the junction holds 7 bases that match TRBD1. The DNA sequence is TGTGCCTTCAATCAGGGGACAGTTACTAATCAGCCCCAGCATTTT. Translation gives CAFNQGTVTNQPQHF.